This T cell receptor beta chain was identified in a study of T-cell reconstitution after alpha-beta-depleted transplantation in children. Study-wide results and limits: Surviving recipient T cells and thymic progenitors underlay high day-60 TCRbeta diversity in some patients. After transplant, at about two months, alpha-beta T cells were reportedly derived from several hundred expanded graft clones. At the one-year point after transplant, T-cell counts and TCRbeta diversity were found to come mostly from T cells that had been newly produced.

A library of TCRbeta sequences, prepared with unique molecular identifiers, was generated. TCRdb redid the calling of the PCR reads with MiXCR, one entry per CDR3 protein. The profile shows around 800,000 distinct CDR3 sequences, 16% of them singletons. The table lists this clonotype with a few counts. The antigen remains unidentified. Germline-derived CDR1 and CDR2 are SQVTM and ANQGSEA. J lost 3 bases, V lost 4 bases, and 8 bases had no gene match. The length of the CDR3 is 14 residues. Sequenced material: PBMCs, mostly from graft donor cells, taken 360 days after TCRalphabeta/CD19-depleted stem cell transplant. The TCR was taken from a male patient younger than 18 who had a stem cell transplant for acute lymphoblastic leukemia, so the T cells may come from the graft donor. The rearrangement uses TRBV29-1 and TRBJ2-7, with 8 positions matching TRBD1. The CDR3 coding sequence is TGCAGCGTTGTACGGGCAGGGGGCATCTACGAGCAGTACTTC. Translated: CSVVRAGGIYEQYF.